The 25 T cell receptor beta chains in this list originate from one sample, sequenced in a study of cytomegalovirus exposure and HLA in healthy donors. Primers: 60 Vbeta forward and 13 Jbeta reverse. Produced via immunoSEQ multiplex PCR; TCRdb's table is partial and in-frame only. The sample has under 200,000 clones, around four fifths seen once. The sequencing sample was made of PBMCs. The receptor source for this set is a man over 45 in good health and CMV-seropositive.

This rearrangement joins TRBV5-1 to TRBJ2-1, with D possibly being TRBD2 (6 bases). Germline CDR1 is SGHRS and CDR2 is YFSETQ. Trimming took 2 bases from V and 8 from J, leaving 17 bases between them. The CDR3 loop spans 15 amino acids. CDR3 region: CASSFRDSQRYEQFF. The CDR3 bases are TGCGCCAGCAGCTTCAGGGACTCCCAACGATATGAGCAGTTCTTC.

The chain is built from TRBV6-4 and TRBJ1-1, with a weak D call TRBD1 (6 bases). The CDR3 is made up of 14 amino acids. The germline CDR1 and CDR2 sequences are MRHNA and SNTAGT. With 6 bases removed from V and 2 bases from J, the gap between germline ends came to 13 bases. CDR3 amino acids: CASRGEDRNTEAFF. DNA of the CDR3: TGTGCCAGCAGGGGAGAGGACAGAAACACTGAAGCTTTCTTT.

The chain joins TRBV19 to TRBJ1-5, with D unresolved. V lost 0 bases and J 1 base, leaving 7 bases between the germline ends. The CDR3 totals 15 residues. Looked up from germline, CDR1 is LNHDA and CDR2 is SQIVND (reference sequence). Here the CDR3 reads CASSIERQSNQPQHF. The DNA of the CDR3 is TGTGCCAGTAGTATAGAGAGGCAGAGCAATCAGCCCCAGCATTTT.

This chain links TRBV5-5 with TRBJ2-7, with 9 bases lining up with TRBD1. The V segment lost 6 bases and the J segment 3 bases; nucleotides outside the gene matches: 7. Germline assignment: CDR1 SGHKS and CDR2 YYEKEE (reference sequence). This CDR3 spans 14 amino acids. The CDR3 sequence: CASTTGTGRYEQYF. CDR3 in DNA: TGTGCCAGCACCACCGGGACAGGGCGCTACGAGCAGTACTTC. The full variable domain, rest sourced from reference TRBV5-5 and TRBJ2-7, is DAGVTQSPTHLIKTRGQQVTLRCSPISGHKSVSWYQQVLGQGPQFIFQYYEKEERGRGNFPDRFSARQFPNYSSELNVNALLLGDSALYLCASTTGTGRYEQYFGPGTRLTVT.

This clone occurred a few times. V is TRBV6-6 and J is TRBJ2-7; perhaps TRBD1 as D (7 bases). Trimming pared 2 bases from V and 3 bases from J, leaving 11 bases between. CDR1 is MNHNY and CDR2 is SVGAGI in the germline V gene (reference sequence). The CDR3 has 14 amino acids. CDR3 nucleotides: TGTGCCAGCAGTTACGTGCGGGACAGCTACGAGCAGTACTTC. Its protein product is CASSYVRDSYEQYF.

The J gene is TRBJ1-1, the V gene TRBV7-9; 9 bases agree with TRBD1. The CDR3 totals 14 residues. Germline V lookup: CDR1 SEHNR, CDR2 FQNEAQ (reference sequence). V lost 1 base to trimming and J lost 7 bases; unmatched junction nucleotides: 4. The CDR3 loop is CASSLGTGVFEAFF. The CDR3, as DNA: TGTGCCAGCAGCTTAGGGACAGGGGTTTTTGAAGCTTTCTTT.

The chain uses TRBV7-9 and TRBJ1-3, with unresolved D. This CDR3 is built from 15 residues. Per germline, CDR1 SEHNR and CDR2 FQNEAQ (reference sequence). V shed 5 bases and J shed 0 bases, with 11 bases lying between them. The CDR3 loop reads CASSPPVASGNTIYF. The CDR3 DNA reads as TGTGCCAGCAGCCCCCCCGTGGCCTCTGGAAACACCATATATTTT. Drawing the rest from reference TRBV7-9 and TRBJ1-3, the complete variable domain is DTGVSQNPRHKITKRGQNVTFRCDPISEHNRLYWYRQTLGQGPEFLTYFQNEAQLEKSRLLSDRFSAERPKGSFSTLEIQRTEQGDSAMYLCASSPPVASGNTIYFGEGSWLTVV.

A remark on this clone: Distinct nucleotide sequences in the sample also encode this CDR3. The CDR3 nucleotides read TGTGCCAGCAGCAAACTGACAGGGTCGGACACCGGGGAGCTGTTTTTT. It yields the protein CASSKLTGSDTGELFF. The genes are TRBV7-6 and TRBJ2-2; 7 bases are a match to TRBD1. Trimming cost V 5 bases and J 3 bases; bases outside gene matches: 9. Germline loops: CDR1 SGHVS, CDR2 FNYEAQ. The CDR3 consists of 16 residues.

The gene calls are TRBV29-1 and TRBJ2-1, with TRBD2 identical over 10 bases. CDR1 and CDR2 from the germline V gene are SQVTM and ANQGSEA. The ends lost 1 base at V and 8 bases at J; junction bases unmatched: 8. The CDR3 runs to 15 residues. CDR3 nucleotide sequence: TGCAGCGTTGAAGCTAGGCTAGCGGGAGAACATGAGCAGTTCTTC. This codes for CSVEARLAGEHEQFF.

The V and J genes are TRBV4-2 and TRBJ2-7; weak D call: TRBD2 (5 bases). The CDR3 spans 14 residues. The V and J ends lost 1 base and 5 bases respectively, with 12 bases between them. Germline CDR1 LGHNA, CDR2 YNFKEQ. Written as DNA, the CDR3 is TGTGCCAGCAGCCAAGTAGGGAGAGTCAACGAGCAGTACTTC. Amino acid sequence: CASSQVGRVNEQYF.

The chain recombines TRBV13 with TRBJ1-1, with 8 bases aligning to TRBD1. Unmatched junction bases numbered 4, after V lost 3 bases and J lost 1 base. Germline-derived CDR1 and CDR2 are PRHDT and FYEKMQ (reference sequence). The CDR3 sequence is 15 residues long. In DNA form, the CDR3 reads TGTGCCAGCAGCTTGACAGGGGCTTCGAACACTGAAGCTTTCTTT. This gives the protein CASSLTGASNTEAFF.

The chain recombines TRBV25-1 with TRBJ1-4, with D unresolved. This CDR3 has 15 amino acids. CDR1 is MGHDK, CDR2 SYGVNS, per germline. V lost 2 bases, J lost 4 bases, and 11 bases lay in between. In nucleotides, the CDR3 is TGTGCCAGCAGTGAAGTTGGCACCTTTAATGAAAAACTGTTTTTT. Translated, it gives CASSEVGTFNEKLFF.

The CDR3 coding sequence is TGTGCCAGCAGCTTATTCGGGGAGGGGACTGAAGCTTTCTTT. Protein: CASSLFGEGTEAFF. The J gene is TRBJ1-1, the V gene TRBV7-6; the D gene is possibly TRBD1 (5 bases). Germline CDR1 is SGHVS and CDR2 is FNYEAQ. Trimming pared 2 bases from V and 5 bases from J, leaving 12 bases between. The CDR3 covers 14 residues.

This clone appeared a few times. The chain carries TRBV4-3 and TRBJ1-4, with TRBD1 matching over 7 bases. This CDR3 spans 14 amino acids. Germline V gene lookup returns CDR1 LGHNA and CDR2 YSLEER. With V trimmed by 2 bases and J by 5 bases, 2 bases remained unmatched. CDR3 nucleotide sequence: TGCGCCAGCAGCCAATGGACAGGAAATGAAAAACTGTTTTTT. Translation: CASSQWTGNEKLFF.

The chain joins TRBV30 to TRBJ1-5, with D unclear. Germline V gene data show CDR1 as GTSNPN and CDR2 as SVGIG (reference sequence). Between the trimmed V and J ends, which lost 0 bases and 4 bases, there was a span of 7 bases. The CDR3 has 13 amino acids. This CDR3 reads CAWSVRENQPQHF. CDR3 coding DNA: TGTGCCTGGAGTGTACGGGAGAATCAGCCCCAGCATTTT.

The rearrangement uses TRBV2 and TRBJ2-3; 13 bases line up with TRBD2. Germline V gene sequence: CDR1 SNHLY, CDR2 FYNNEI. The CDR3 extends over 17 amino acids. V shed 5 bases, J shed 1 base, and the junction held 6 bases outside the gene matches. CDR3 amino acids: CASSSTSGRGGTDTQYF. CDR3 nucleotides: TGTGCCAGCAGTTCCACTAGCGGGAGGGGGGGCACAGATACGCAGTATTTT. The whole variable domain, filled in from reference TRBV2 and TRBJ2-3, reads EPEVTQTPSHQVTQMGQEVILRCVPISNHLYFYWYRQILGQKVEFLVSFYNNEISEKSEIFDDQFSVERPDGSNFTLKIRSTKLEDSAMYFCASSSTSGRGGTDTQYFGPGTRLTVL.

This chain joins TRBV6-5 and TRBJ2-2; D may be TRBD2 (6 bases). V lost 6 bases to trimming and J lost 0 bases, with 11 bases between them. The length of the CDR3 is 15 residues. Per germline, CDR1 MNHEY and CDR2 SVGAGI. In DNA, the CDR3 is TGTGCCAGCAGCACTAGCCTAGCGAACACCGGGGAGCTGTTTTTT. Its translation is CASSTSLANTGELFF.

The chain links TRBV5-5 to TRBJ2-1; no firm D call. V lost 4 bases and J lost 4, with 9 bases in between. The CDR3 length is 13 residues. Per the germline V gene, CDR1 is SGHKS and CDR2 is YYEKEE (reference sequence). In nucleotides, the CDR3 is TGTGCCAGCAGCCCGGAGATGTACAATGAGCAGTTCTTC. Translation gives CASSPEMYNEQFF. The full variable domain, its missing parts supplied by reference TRBV5-5 and TRBJ2-1, is DAGVTQSPTHLIKTRGQQVTLRCSPISGHKSVSWYQQVLGQGPQFIFQYYEKEERGRGNFPDRFSARQFPNYSSELNVNALLLGDSALYLCASSPEMYNEQFFGPGTRLTVL.

This chain joins TRBV19 and TRBJ2-6, with no clear D. CDR3 length: 18 amino acids. Trimming cost V 5 bases and J 0 bases, with 17 bases left between them. Per the germline V gene, CDR1 is LNHDA and CDR2 is SQIVND (reference sequence). This CDR3 reads CASSSQAPRNSGANVLTF. The CDR3 nucleotides are TGTGCCAGTAGTTCCCAGGCCCCACGGAACTCTGGGGCCAACGTCCTGACTTTC.

This rearrangement joins TRBV30 to TRBJ1-5, with D unresolved. Per the germline V gene, CDR1 is GTSNPN and CDR2 is SVGIG (reference sequence). V shed 1 base and J shed 6 bases, with 13 bases lying between them. The CDR3 is made up of 14 amino acids. CDR3 nucleotides: TGTGCCTGGAGTGCCGCCAGGTACAGTCAGCCCCAGCATTTT. Residues: CAWSAARYSQPQHF.

This clone was picked up a small number of times. The chain is built from TRBV15 and TRBJ2-1; D might be TRBD1 (6 bases). The CDR3 spans 16 residues. Germline lookup yields CDR1 LNHNV and CDR2 YYDKDF (reference sequence). The V gene lost 0 bases and the J gene lost 4 bases, with 13 bases spanning the gap. The CDR3, as DNA: TGTGCCACCAGCAGAGATCTGACAGGAGTTTACAATGAGCAGTTCTTC. Encoded protein: CATSRDLTGVYNEQFF.

V usage is TRBV30 and J usage is TRBJ2-7, with D possibly being TRBD2 (5 bases). Germline V lookup: CDR1 GTSNPN, CDR2 SVGIG (reference sequence). The CDR3 covers 16 residues. V was clipped by 1 base and J by 0 bases, with 16 bases between them. The CDR3 nucleotides read TGTGCCTGGAGTGCCCTCCCGAGGGCCCTCTCCTACGAGCAGTACTTC. Translating gives CAWSALPRALSYEQYF.

In DNA form, the CDR3 reads TGTGCCAGCAGCGTAGAGCCCGATCCCTACAGGGGAAATGAGCAGTTCTTC. Protein product: CASSVEPDPYRGNEQFF. The chain employs TRBV9 and TRBJ2-1, with 7 bases that match TRBD1. CDR1 is SGDLS and CDR2 is YYNGEE in the germline V gene. Losses at the gene ends were 0 bases for V and 7 bases for J; bases not matched to a gene: 13. This CDR3 spans 17 amino acids.

The chain carries TRBV6-1 and TRBJ2-4; TRBD1 matches at 10 bases. The CDR3 consists of 15 residues. V lost 7 bases, J lost 3 bases, and 6 bases stayed unmatched. The germline gives CDR1 MNHNS, CDR2 SASEGT. The DNA of the CDR3 is TGTGCCAGCATTGACAGGGGGCTTGTCAAAAACATTCAGTACTTC. This codes for CASIDRGLVKNIQYF.

The chain uses TRBV4-3 and TRBJ1-5; unclear D gene. Trimming shortened V by 0 bases and J by 4 bases, and 10 bases separated the two germline ends. Per germline, CDR1 LGHNA and CDR2 YSLEER. The CDR3 has 15 amino acids. As DNA, the CDR3 is TGCGCCAGCAGCCAAGATGGAACAGAGAATCAGCCCCAGCATTTT. The encoded protein is CASSQDGTENQPQHF.